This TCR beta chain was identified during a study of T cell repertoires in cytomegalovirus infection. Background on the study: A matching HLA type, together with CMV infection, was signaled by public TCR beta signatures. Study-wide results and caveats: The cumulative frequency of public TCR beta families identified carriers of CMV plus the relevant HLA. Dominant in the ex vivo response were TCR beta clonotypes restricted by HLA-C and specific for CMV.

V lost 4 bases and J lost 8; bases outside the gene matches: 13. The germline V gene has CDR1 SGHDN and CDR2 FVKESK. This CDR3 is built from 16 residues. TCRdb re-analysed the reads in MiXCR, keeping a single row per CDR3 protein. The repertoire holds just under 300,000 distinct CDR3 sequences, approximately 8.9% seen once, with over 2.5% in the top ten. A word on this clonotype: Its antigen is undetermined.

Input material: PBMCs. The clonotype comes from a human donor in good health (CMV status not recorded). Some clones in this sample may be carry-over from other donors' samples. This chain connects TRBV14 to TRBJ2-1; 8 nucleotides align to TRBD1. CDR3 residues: CASSRLWDRTSYEQFF. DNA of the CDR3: TGTGCCAGCAGCCGTTTATGGGACAGGACCAGCTATGAGCAGTTCTTC.